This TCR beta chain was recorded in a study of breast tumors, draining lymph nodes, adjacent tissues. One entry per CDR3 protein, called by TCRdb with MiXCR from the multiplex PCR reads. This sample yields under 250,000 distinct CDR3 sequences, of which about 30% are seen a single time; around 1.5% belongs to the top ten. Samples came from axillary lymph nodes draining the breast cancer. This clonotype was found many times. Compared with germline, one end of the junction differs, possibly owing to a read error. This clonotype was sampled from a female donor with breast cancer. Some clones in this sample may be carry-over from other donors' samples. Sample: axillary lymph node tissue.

CDR3 nucleotide sequence: TGTGCCAGCACACCGGGACTAGCGCCCCAATTC. Protein: CASTPGLAPQF. The chain is built from TRBV2 and TRBJ2-1; 10 bases align to TRBD2. The length of the CDR3 is 11 residues. Germline V gene data show CDR1 as SNHLY and CDR2 as FYNNEI.